This T cell receptor beta chain was found in a study of cytotoxic CD8 clonotypes in ibrutinib-treated CLL. The germline V and J ends were trimmed by 5 bases and 5 bases, with 9 bases remaining between them. This CDR3 region has 11 residues. From germline, CDR1 is DFQATT and CDR2 SNEGSKA (reference sequence). The protocol was immunoSEQ multiplex PCR, while the TCRdb copy is restricted to in-frame clones and leaves out a portion. Here the sample spans roughly 58,000 clones, 54% being singletons. This receptor was taken from a human donor with chronic lymphocytic leukemia. The chain joins TRBV20-1 to TRBJ1-2; D is unresolved. The sequencing here drew on PBMCs, taken at disease progression, from a patient treated with ibrutinib. CDR3 protein: CSASPGYGYTF. In DNA form, the CDR3 reads TGCAGTGCTTCCCCGGGGTATGGCTACACCTTC.